The rows below give T cell receptor beta chains drawn from one sample of a study of cytomegalovirus exposure and HLA in healthy donors. Some clones are missing from TCRdb's copy, which holds only in-frame ones; the method was immunoSEQ multiplex PCR. The sample includes 130,000 to 150,000 clones, around 80% of them seen just once. Sequencing used PBMCs. The receptors come from a man younger than 45 in good health and CMV-seronegative. Both conserved end residues are part of each CDR3. A D gene is named only where the DNA matches it firmly. A row's size may be missing; if present it is once, few, many or a size class.

J gene	D gene	V gene	CDR3 length	clone size	CDR3 protein	CDR3 DNA
TRBJ2-7	-	TRBV19	12	-	CASSRGHYEQYF	TGTGCCAGTAGTAGGGGGCACTACGAGCAGTACTTC
TRBJ2-5	-	TRBV5-1	13	-	CASSLMGGETQYF	TGCGCCAGCAGCTTGATGGGAGGAGAGACCCAGTACTTC
TRBJ2-7	TRBD1	TRBV2	14	-	CASRRQGSSYEQYF	TGTGCCAGCAGGAGACAGGGGAGCTCCTACGAGCAGTACTTC
TRBJ1-5	-	TRBV7-8	16	-	CASSRDGLGGGQPQHF	TGTGCCAGCAGCCGAGATGGCTTGGGAGGGGGTCAGCCCCAGCATTTT
TRBJ1-1	-	TRBV5-1	15	-	CASMPGLDLNTEAFF	TGCGCCAGCATGCCAGGTCTCGATTTGAACACTGAAGCTTTCTTT
TRBJ1-2	TRBD1	TRBV12-5	17	few	CASARTLAGTGDYGYTF	TGTGCTAGTGCTCGGACATTGGCAGGGACAGGGGACTATGGCTACACCTTC
TRBJ2-1	-	TRBV4-1	18	few	CASSQVPPLLSSYNEQFF	TGCGCCAGCAGCCAAGTCCCCCCACTGCTGAGCTCCTACAATGAGCAGTTCTTC
TRBJ1-2	-	TRBV6-6	14	once	CASIKVGISGGYTF	TGTGCCAGCATCAAGGTTGGGATCTCGGGGGGCTACACCTTC
TRBJ2-3	TRBD2	TRBV6-1	15	-	CASSNRLAATDTQYF	TGTGCCAGCAGTAATCGACTAGCGGCAACTGATACGCAGTATTTT
TRBJ1-1	-	TRBV5-1	13	few	CASSYAPGTEAFF	TGCGCCAGCAGCTACGCCCCGGGCACTGAAGCTTTCTTT
TRBJ1-1	-	TRBV10-1	12	-	CASSEAGGEAFF	TGCGCCAGCAGTGAAGCGGGGGGTGAAGCTTTCTTT
TRBJ2-7	TRBD2	TRBV10-2	19	few	CASSETRPSRSGGPYEQYF	TGCGCCAGCAGTGAGACCCGGCCCAGTCGGAGCGGGGGGCCCTACGAGCAGTACTTC
TRBJ1-5	-	TRBV5-1	13	-	CASSRTVNQPQNF	TGCGCCAGCAGCCGGACAGTCAATCAGCCCCAGAATTTT
TRBJ2-7	-	TRBV7-9	14	few	CASSQGVRVDEQYF	TGTGCCAGCAGCCAAGGTGTCAGGGTCGACGAGCAGTACTTC
TRBJ1-2	-	TRBV6-1	14	few	CASSQADNYYGYTF	TGTGCCAGCAGCCAGGCAGACAACTACTATGGCTACACCTTC
TRBJ1-5	TRBD1	TRBV5-6	17	-	CASSPGPGTGGDQPQHF	TGTGCCAGCAGCCCCGGCCCCGGGACAGGGGGCGACCAGCCCCAGCATTTT
TRBJ2-1	TRBD2	TRBV5-1	17	-	CASSLVSSGGTYNEQFF	TGCGCCAGCAGCTTGGTGTCTAGCGGGGGTACCTACAATGAGCAGTTCTTC
TRBJ1-1	-	TRBV18	13	-	CASSPSGDTEAFF	TGTGCCAGCTCACCATCCGGGGACACTGAAGCTTTCTTT
TRBJ2-2	-	TRBV5-1	15	-	CASSEQTSNTGELFF	TGCGCCAGCAGCGAACAGACAAGCAACACCGGGGAGCTGTTTTTT
TRBJ1-2	-	TRBV28	16	few	CASSRPDGRLFYGYTF	TGTGCCAGCAGCCGCCCCGACGGCAGACTTTTCTATGGCTACACCTTC
TRBJ2-3	-	TRBV2	15	-	CASSGGEIRTDTQYF	TGTGCCAGCAGTGGGGGGGAAATTAGAACAGATACGCAGTATTTT
TRBJ1-2	-	TRBV6-5	14	once	CASSYADRYYGYTF	TGTGCCAGCAGTTACGCAGACAGATACTATGGCTACACCTTC
TRBJ2-3	TRBD2	TRBV2	17	-	CASSGLAGVRYTDTQYF	TGTGCCAGCAGCGGACTAGCGGGGGTCCGATACACAGATACGCAGTATTTT
TRBJ1-2	-	TRBV5-6	13	-	CASSLRQGSGYTF	TGTGCCAGCAGCTTAAGGCAGGGGAGTGGCTACACCTTC
TRBJ1-5	TRBD1	TRBV5-6	15	-	CASSFTGTGNQPQHF	TGTGCCAGCAGCTTTACCGGGACAGGGAATCAGCCCCAGCATTTT
TRBJ2-7	-	TRBV29-1	13	-	CSVEENKAGEQYF	TGCAGCGTTGAAGAGAATAAGGCGGGTGAGCAGTACTTC
TRBJ1-3	-	TRBV10-3	15	-	CAISELWSSGNTIYF	TGTGCCATCAGTGAGCTATGGAGCTCTGGAAACACCATATATTTT
TRBJ1-6	TRBD1	TRBV2	14	-	CASSGDSLNSPLHF	TGTGCCAGCAGTGGGGACAGCCTAAATTCACCCCTCCACTTT
TRBJ1-2	-	TRBV27	14	few	CASSLSGQEDGYPF	TGTGCCAGCAGTTTATCCGGCCAGGAGGACGGCTACCCCTTC
TRBJ2-7	TRBD1	TRBV14	18	-	CASSQDLLWGQDSYEQYF	TGTGCCAGCAGCCAAGATTTATTATGGGGACAGGACTCCTACGAGCAGTACTTC
TRBJ1-5	-	TRBV7-7	13	few	CASSRQEYQPQNF	TGTGCTAGCAGCAGACAGGAGTATCAGCCCCAGAATTTT
TRBJ1-3	-	TRBV6-5	15	-	CASRVAGAVGNTIYF	TGTGCCAGCAGGGTGGCGGGGGCCGTTGGAAACACCATATATTTT
TRBJ1-6	-	TRBV6-5	14	-	CASSYGAGNSPLHF	TGTGCCAGCAGTTATGGGGCGGGGAATTCACCCCTCCACTTT
TRBJ2-7	TRBD1	TRBV5-6	14	-	CASSQTGSRHEQYF	TGTGCCAGCAGCCAGACAGGGAGTAGACACGAGCAGTACTTC
TRBJ1-6	TRBD1	TRBV7-2	15	-	CASSFRDRADAALHF	TGTGCCAGCAGCTTTCGGGACAGGGCTGATGCGGCCCTCCACTTT
TRBJ2-2	TRBD2	TRBV28	16	-	CASSPQGLANTGELFF	TGTGCCAGCAGTCCCCAAGGACTAGCGAACACCGGGGAGCTGTTTTTT
TRBJ2-1	TRBD2	TRBV14	17	-	CASSPGILAGVMNEQFF	TGTGCCAGCAGCCCCGGGATACTAGCGGGAGTGATGAATGAGCAGTTCTTC
TRBJ2-5	TRBD2	TRBV11-2	14	once	CASHWASGGETQYF	TGTGCCAGCCACTGGGCTAGCGGGGGGGAGACCCAGTACTTC
TRBJ2-3	TRBD1	TRBV2	15	-	CASSDSDRASGTQYF	TGTGCCAGCAGTGATTCGGACAGGGCATCGGGTACGCAGTATTTT
TRBJ2-7	TRBD2	TRBV6-5	15	-	CASSYSAGGPYEQYF	TGTGCCAGCAGTTACTCGGCGGGAGGGCCCTACGAGCAGTACTTC
TRBJ2-2	-	TRBV18	15	once	CASSPEERVTGELFF	TGTGCCAGCTCCCCGGAGGAGAGGGTCACCGGGGAGCTGTTTTTT
TRBJ2-5	-	TRBV5-4	15	-	CASSLAGGASETQYF	TGTGCCAGCAGCTTGGCGGGGGGCGCGTCAGAGACCCAGTACTTC
TRBJ2-1	-	TRBV7-2	15	-	CASSSPPTKNNEQFF	TGTGCCAGCAGCTCCCCCCCGACTAAGAACAATGAGCAGTTCTTC
TRBJ1-1	-	TRBV7-6	15	few	CASSLVRVGATEAFF	TGTGCCAGCAGCTTAGTACGGGTAGGGGCCACTGAAGCTTTCTTT
TRBJ2-7	TRBD1	TRBV28	16	few	CASSLPRQGVGYEQYF	TGTGCCAGCAGTTTACCCAGACAGGGTGTCGGCTACGAGCAGTACTTC
TRBJ2-7	-	TRBV19	15	-	CASSIAPFRHYEQYF	TGTGCCAGTAGTATTGCGCCGTTTCGACACTACGAGCAGTACTTC
TRBJ1-1	-	TRBV30	13	few	CAWSRDKNTEAFF	TGTGCCTGGAGTCGGGACAAGAACACTGAAGCTTTCTTT
TRBJ2-1	-	TRBV6-1	15	-	CASSGDRLAYNEQFF	TGTGCCAGCAGTGGAGACAGGTTAGCCTACAATGAGCAGTTCTTC